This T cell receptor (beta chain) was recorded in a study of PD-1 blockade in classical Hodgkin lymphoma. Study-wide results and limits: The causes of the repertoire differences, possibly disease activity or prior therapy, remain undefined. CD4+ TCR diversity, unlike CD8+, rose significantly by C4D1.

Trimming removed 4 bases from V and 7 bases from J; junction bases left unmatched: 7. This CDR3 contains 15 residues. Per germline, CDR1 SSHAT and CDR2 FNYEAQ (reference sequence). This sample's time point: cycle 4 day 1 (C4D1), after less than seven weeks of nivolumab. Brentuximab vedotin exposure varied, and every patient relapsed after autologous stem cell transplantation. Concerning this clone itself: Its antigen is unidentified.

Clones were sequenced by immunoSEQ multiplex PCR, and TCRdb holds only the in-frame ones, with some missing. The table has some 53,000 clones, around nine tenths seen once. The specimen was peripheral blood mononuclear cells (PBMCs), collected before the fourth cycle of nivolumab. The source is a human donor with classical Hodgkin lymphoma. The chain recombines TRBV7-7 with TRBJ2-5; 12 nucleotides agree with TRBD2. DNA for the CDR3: TGTGCCAGCAGCTCCAGACTAGCGGGAGATGGGACCCAGTACTTC. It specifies CASSSRLAGDGTQYF.